The T cell receptor (beta chain) under discussion was sequenced for a study of control samples from healthy donors and cancer patients. This CDR3 is 15 amino acids long. Trimming removed 1 base from V and 4 bases from J; junction bases left unmatched: 7. CDR1 is SGHDT, CDR2 YYEEEE, per germline. Sequenced by immunoSEQ multiplex PCR; TCRdb stores in-frame clones only, minus some. The sample consists of 100,000 to 150,000 clones, about 89% of them appearing once. V usage is TRBV5-6 and J usage is TRBJ1-2, with TRBD1 identical over 7 bases. This clonotype was sampled from a woman in her late teens or twenties in good health. Sequencing was done on a sample of blood. CDR3 nucleotide sequence: TGTGCCAGCAGCTTGATCGCAGGGGGTAGCTATGGCTACACCTTC. Residues: CASSLIAGGSYGYTF.